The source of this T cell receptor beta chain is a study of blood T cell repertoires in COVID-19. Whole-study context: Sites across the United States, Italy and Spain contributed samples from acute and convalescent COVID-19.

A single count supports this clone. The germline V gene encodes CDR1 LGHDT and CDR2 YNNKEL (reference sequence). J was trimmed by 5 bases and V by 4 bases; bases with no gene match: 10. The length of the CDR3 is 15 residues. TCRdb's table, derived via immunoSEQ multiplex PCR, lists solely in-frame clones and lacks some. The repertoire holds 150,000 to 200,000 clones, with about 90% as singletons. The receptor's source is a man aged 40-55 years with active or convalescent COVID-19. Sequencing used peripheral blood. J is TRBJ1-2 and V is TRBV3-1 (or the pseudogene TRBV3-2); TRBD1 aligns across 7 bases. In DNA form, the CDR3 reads TGTGCCAGCAGCCCAACGCAGGGACAGCTATATGGCTACACCTTC. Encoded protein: CASSPTQGQLYGYTF.